This passage covers 6 T cell receptor beta chains from one sample sequenced in a study of siplizumab effects on memory and regulatory T cells. Some clones are missing from TCRdb's copy, which holds only in-frame ones; the method was immunoSEQ multiplex PCR. The profile covers 50,000 or so clones, with roughly 90% appearing a single time and 0.35% taken by the ten largest. Material: naive CD8+ T cells sorted from blood. The receptors stem from a human donor in good health.

The J gene is TRBJ1-4, the V gene TRBV6-4, with D possibly TRBD1 on 5 matching bases. CDR3 length: 11 residues. The germline V gene encodes CDR1 MRHNA and CDR2 SNTAGT. Trimming shortened V by 6 bases and J by 13 bases, and 12 bases separated the two germline ends. CDR3 coding DNA: TGTGCCAGCAGCCCCGGGGGAAGACTGTTTTTT. Translation: CASSPGGRLFF.

V usage is TRBV9 and J usage is TRBJ2-1; tentative D call: TRBD2 (6 bases). Germline-derived CDR1 and CDR2 are SGDLS and YYNGEE. CDR3 length: 15 residues. Trimming cost V 0 bases and J 7 bases, with 14 bases left between them. CDR3 coding DNA: TGTGCCAGCAGCGTAGGTAGAGGGGCGGGGAATGAGCAGTTCTTC. Translation gives CASSVGRGAGNEQFF.

Here the CDR3 reads CASSLEVTKRGVNSPLHF. The CDR3, as DNA: TGTGCCAGCAGCTTAGAGGTCACCAAGAGGGGTGTCAATTCACCCCTCCACTTT. This chain uses TRBV7-9 with TRBJ1-6; tentatively, D is TRBD1 (5 bases). CDR1 SEHNR and CDR2 FQNEAQ come from the germline V gene (reference sequence). V was clipped by 1 base and J by 7 bases, with 20 bases between them. The CDR3 covers 18 residues.

The V and J genes are TRBV7-9 and TRBJ1-4, with TRBD1 identical over 10 bases. The CDR3 runs 15 residues. Germline V gene lookup returns CDR1 SEHNR and CDR2 FQNEAQ (reference sequence). Losses at the gene ends were 4 bases for V and 6 bases for J; bases not matched to a gene: 5. In DNA, the CDR3 is TGTGCCAGCAGCTGGACCGGGACAGGGGATGAAAAACTGTTTTTT. This gives the protein CASSWTGTGDEKLFF.

The chain has TRBV5-1 and TRBJ2-7, with 7 bases fitting TRBD2. The CDR3 has 13 residues. The V and J ends lost 4 bases and 3 bases, in that order; junction bases with no gene match: 4. CDR1 is SGHRS and CDR2 is YFSETQ in the germline V gene. CDR3 in DNA: TGCGCCAGCAGCACGACTAGCAACTACGAGCAGTACTTC. It specifies CASSTTSNYEQYF.

This chain joins TRBV27 and TRBJ2-7; tentatively, D is TRBD2 (6 bases). Trimming stripped 3 bases from V and 2 bases from J, with 17 bases between. Looked up from germline, CDR1 is MNHEY and CDR2 is SMNVEV (reference sequence). The CDR3 covers 16 residues. CDR3 coding DNA: TGTGCCAGCAGTTTGATAAGTGGGCTAGCGACCTACGAGCAGTACTTC. Its translation is CASSLISGLATYEQYF.